This T cell receptor (beta chain) originates from a study of T-cell memory formation after mild COVID-19. Barcoded TCR alpha and TCR beta cDNA libraries with UMIs came from 5'RACE using constant-segment primers. In TCRdb, the 5' RACE reads were re-called with MiXCR into one record per CDR3 protein. The sample consists of approximately 89,000 distinct CDR3 sequences, 20% to 25% of them appearing once. Worth noting for this clonotype: The antigen is not known.

Study outcomes and limitations: Whether day 37 second-wave clones are SARS-CoV-2-specific was not confirmed. Memory cells collected pre-infection included some clones that later responded, suggesting cross-reactive memory joined.

J gave up 4 bases and V 5 bases, and 10 bases lay outside the gene matches. CDR3 size: 15 residues. CDR1 PRHDT and CDR2 FYEKMQ come from the germline V gene (reference sequence). The receptor was isolated from a man in his late teens or twenties who had mild COVID-19 (a few samples of this study predate the infection). Cell type and time point are not known. V and J are TRBV13 and TRBJ1-1; the match to TRBD1 covers 7 bases. The sequencing sample was made of PBMCs or a T cell subset sorted from them (not recorded which). CDR3 protein: CASSRNGRGTTEAFF. The CDR3 DNA sequence: TGTGCCAGCAGCCGTAACGGCAGGGGGACCACTGAAGCTTTCTTT.